This is a list of T cell receptor beta chains from one sample in a study of blood T cell repertoires in COVID-19. Generated by immunoSEQ multiplex PCR, the TCRdb table keeps only in-frame clones and is missing some. There are 200,000 to 250,000 clones in the sample; 65% to 90% occur only once, and roughly 5% lies in the top ten. The sample taken for sequencing was peripheral blood. The receptors shown here come from a human donor in a cohort sampled during active COVID-19. Each CDR3 is given with its conserved first and last residue. A D gene is named only where the DNA matches it firmly. Clone size is stated in some rows and not others, as once, few, many or a class when expanded.

V: TRBV9; D: TRBD1; J: TRBJ1-5; size: .; DNA: TGTGCCAGCAGCGCAGGGGGTATTGATCAGCCCCAGCATTTT; CDR3: CASSAGGIDQPQHF
V: TRBV29-1; D: .; J: TRBJ1-3; size: .; DNA: TGCAGCGCGGGGCTAGGAGCCGGAAACACCATATATTTT; CDR3: CSAGLGAGNTIYF
V: TRBV3-1/TRBV3-2; D: TRBD2; J: TRBJ2-1; size: .; DNA: TGTGCCAGCAGCCAAGGATTACTAGCGGGAGGGGCATACAATGAGCAGTTCTTC; CDR3: CASSQGLLAGGAYNEQFF
V: TRBV6-2/TRBV6-3; D: TRBD1; J: TRBJ2-7; size: .; DNA: TGTGCCAGCAGTTGGGGGCCTGGACAGGAATCCTACGAGCAGTACTTC; CDR3: CASSWGPGQESYEQYF
V: TRBV5-5; D: TRBD1; J: TRBJ2-7; size: .; DNA: TGTGCCAGCAGCTTGGGACAGGGGAGCACCTACGAGCAGTACTTC; CDR3: CASSLGQGSTYEQYF
V: TRBV4-3; D: TRBD2; J: TRBJ2-1; size: .; DNA: TGCGCCAGCAGCCAAGCGTTTAGCGGGAGTGGGCTTTACAATGAGCAGTTCTTC; CDR3: CASSQAFSGSGLYNEQFF
V: TRBV6-5; D: TRBD1; J: TRBJ2-5; size: .; DNA: TGTGCCAGCAAAACAGGGGGGAAGACCCAGTACTTC; CDR3: CASKTGGKTQYF
V: TRBV6-2/TRBV6-3; D: .; J: TRBJ2-7; size: .; DNA: TGTGCCAGCAGCCGGGGGTACGGAGGGGCGAGCTACGAGCAGTACTTC; CDR3: CASSRGYGGASYEQYF
V: TRBV24-1; D: .; J: TRBJ1-2; size: .; DNA: TGTGCCACCAGTGATCATGACAGTAACTATGGCTACACCTTC; CDR3: CATSDHDSNYGYTF
V: TRBV6-5; D: .; J: TRBJ1-1; size: .; DNA: TGTGCCAGCAGAAGTACAGGTACTTGGGGCGCTTTCTTT; CDR3: CASRSTGTWGAFF
V: TRBV5-1; D: .; J: TRBJ2-7; size: .; DNA: TGCGCCAGCAGCAAGGACCAGGGATCCTACGAGCAGTACTTC; CDR3: CASSKDQGSYEQYF
V: TRBV28; D: TRBD1; J: TRBJ1-1; size: few; DNA: TGTGCCAGCAGTTTACAGGGGGCAGTCTCTGAAGCTTTCTTT; CDR3: CASSLQGAVSEAFF
V: TRBV5-4; D: TRBD2; J: TRBJ2-7; size: .; DNA: TGTGCCAGCAGCGTCGGGGGGACGGGAGGATACGAGCAGTACTTC; CDR3: CASSVGGTGGYEQYF
V: TRBV28; D: .; J: TRBJ1-1; size: .; DNA: TGTGCCAGCTGGAGGACAGAGAACACTGAAGCTTTCTTT; CDR3: CASWRTENTEAFF
V: TRBV6-5; D: .; J: TRBJ2-1; size: .; DNA: TGTGCCAGCAGTTACTCGAGGAGGGGCAATGAGCAGTTCTTC; CDR3: CASSYSRRGNEQFF
V: TRBV21-1; D: .; J: TRBJ2-7; size: once; DNA: TGTGCCAGCAGCAACTTTGGACTAGCGGCAAGCTCCTACGAGCAGTACTTC; CDR3: CASSNFGLAASSYEQYF
V: TRBV7-9; D: .; J: TRBJ2-7; size: few; DNA: TGTGCCAGCAGCCCCCCGAGTGGGGGCCTAGATACGCAGTACTTC; CDR3: CASSPPSGGLDTQYF
V: TRBV7-9; D: .; J: TRBJ2-7; size: .; DNA: TGTGCCAGCAGCTTGCAGAACTACGAGCAGTACTTC; CDR3: CASSLQNYEQYF
V: TRBV7-2; D: .; J: TRBJ1-5; size: few; DNA: TGTGCCAGCAGCCAGAGGTGGGGCGGCCAGCCCCAGCATTTT; CDR3: CASSQRWGGQPQHF
V: TRBV6-5; D: .; J: TRBJ1-5; size: once; DNA: TGTGCCAGCAGTTACGGGGCAGGGCATAGTCAGCCCCAGCATTTT; CDR3: CASSYGAGHSQPQHF
V: TRBV6-5; D: .; J: TRBJ2-1; size: .; DNA: TGTGCCAGCAGTATCTCAGGGGTGAATGAGCAGTTCTTC; CDR3: CASSISGVNEQFF
V: TRBV28; D: .; J: TRBJ1-5; size: .; DNA: TGTGCCAGCAGTGCGGGTAATCAGCCCCAGCATTTT; CDR3: CASSAGNQPQHF